This T cell receptor beta chain was found in a study of blood T cell repertoires in COVID-19. As for the study in general: COVID-19 samples, acute and convalescent, were from the United States, Italy and Spain. T cells, B-cell-depleted T cells, or PBMCs supplied cDNA or gDNA.

A Seattle source enrolled patients during active infection and followed them longitudinally. Original analysis: Amplification of reference gene primers provided the estimated nucleated cell counts. Libraries were prepared by immunoSEQ multiplex PCR; TCRdb keeps only in-frame clonotypes and omits some of them. The V and J calls and clone size come from that table; D and trimming were worked out from the DNA. This table holds approximately 280,000 clones, 70% to 85% found once. J lost 1 base, V lost 4 bases, and 8 bases had no gene match. The CDR3 has 16 residues. The V gene's germline CDR1 is SGHRS and CDR2 YFSETQ.

The sequenced material came from peripheral blood. The chain uses TRBV5-1 and TRBJ1-1; 9 nucleotides line up with TRBD1. The sequence derives from a human donor with COVID-19, enrolled during active disease. The donor label of this sample is uncertain. The CDR3 DNA reads TGCGCCAGCAGCCTTACAGGGGGCCAGGGGAACACTGAAGCTTTCTTT. The encoded protein is CASSLTGGQGNTEAFF.